This TCR beta chain derives from a study of shared clonotypes between healthy human individuals. In the study overall: Two female and a few male donors aged 18 to 49 were enrolled. Whole-study findings and limits: Naive CD4 clonotypes overlapped across a handful of donors at around 4.8%.

Trimming removed 1 base at V and 0 bases at J, with 13 bases between. There are 16 residues in the CDR3. Per the germline V gene, CDR1 is MGHRA and CDR2 is YSYEKL. With regard to this clone: The antigen remains undetermined. Other DNA sequences of this sample code for an identical CDR3.

Profiled with immunoSEQ multiplex PCR; TCRdb holds only in-frame clones, not every one. The repertoire holds over 800,000 clones, with 80% to 95% as singletons. Cells designated naive CD8 were CD45RO-negative and were positively selected for CCR7, with terminally differentiated effector memory CD45RA+ cells excluded. The sample was naive CD8+ T cells sorted from blood. This chain uses TRBV4-1 with TRBJ2-7; no definite D call. The TCR was taken from a man aged 25-40 years in good health. This CDR3 reads CASSQGPSGSSYEQYF. CDR3 sequence (DNA): TGCGCCAGCAGCCAAGGGCCTTCCGGTAGCTCCTACGAGCAGTACTTC.